These 22 T cell receptor beta chains came from one sample sequenced in a study of T cell repertoires in cytomegalovirus infection. TCRdb recomputed calls from the reads with MiXCR, one row per CDR3 protein. This sample has roughly 350,000 distinct CDR3 sequences, with roughly 34% found just once. These receptors have no identified antigens. Here the sequenced sample was cultured PBMCs, taken from culture after CMV antigen stimulation. All receptors come from a human donor in good health (CMV status not recorded). Some clones in this sample may be carry-over from other donors' samples.

The chain couples TRBV30 to TRBJ1-1; D is uncertain. Trimming stripped 4 bases from V and 1 base from J, with 7 bases between. Germline assignment: CDR1 GTSNPN and CDR2 SVGIG (reference sequence). The CDR3 sequence is 12 residues long. Here the CDR3 reads CAWTGGNTEAFF. As DNA, the CDR3 is TGTGCCTGGACAGGTGGGAACACTGAAGCTTTCTTT.

This chain links TRBV9 with TRBJ2-6; 8 bases line up with TRBD2. The germline gives CDR1 SGDLS, CDR2 YYNGEE. J lost 0 bases, V lost 0 bases, and 11 bases had no gene match. The CDR3 has 20 amino acids. As DNA, the CDR3 is TGTGCCAGCAGCGTAGCCGGGAGCGGGAGACCCCACTCTGGGGCCAACGTCCTGACTTTC. Residues: CASSVAGSGRPHSGANVLTF.

The chain combines TRBV19 with TRBJ2-3; D is unresolved. The V gene lost 4 bases and the J gene lost 2 bases, with 10 bases spanning the gap. The CDR3 extends over 14 amino acids. Per the germline V gene, CDR1 is LNHDA and CDR2 is SQIVND (reference sequence). The CDR3 coding sequence is TGTGCCAGTAGTAGTATGAGGACCACAGATACGCAGTATTTT. Amino acids: CASSSMRTTDTQYF. Drawing the rest from reference TRBV19 and TRBJ2-3, the complete variable domain is DGGITQSPKYLFRKEGQNVTLSCEQNLNHDAMYWYRQDPGQGLRLIYYSQIVNDFQKGDIAEGYSVSREKKESFPLTVTSAQKNPTAFYLCASSSMRTTDTQYFGPGTRLTVL.

This chain connects TRBV12-3 or TRBV12-4 to TRBJ1-1; 7 bases are shared with TRBD1. V was clipped by 11 bases and J by 3 bases; unmatched bases: 6. The CDR3 spans 12 residues. CDR3 in amino acids: CASRQGYTEAFF. In DNA, the CDR3 is TGTGCCTCCCGACAGGGTTACACTGAAGCTTTCTTT.

V and J are TRBV7-2 and TRBJ1-2; 9 bases map to TRBD1. The CDR3 has 14 amino acids. J gave up 6 bases and V 5 bases, and 7 bases lay outside the gene matches. Germline V lookup: CDR1 SGHTA, CDR2 FQGNSA. In DNA form, the CDR3 reads TGTGCCAGCAGCCCTCGTACAGGGGGCAATGGCTACACCTTC. It encodes CASSPRTGGNGYTF.

The sample holds a few counts of this clonotype. The chain uses TRBV4-1 and TRBJ2-1; D unresolved. The CDR3 covers 14 residues. Germline lookup yields CDR1 MGHRA and CDR2 YSYEKL. Trimming took 2 bases from V and 5 from J, leaving 10 bases between them. CDR3 bases: TGCGCCAGCAGCCAATCCAGACTTGACAATGAGCAGTTCTTC. Its translation is CASSQSRLDNEQFF.

V and J are TRBV2 and TRBJ1-1, with a tentative D call TRBD1 (5 bases). Germline V CDR1 and CDR2: SNHLY, FYNNEI. Trimming removed 3 bases from V and 5 bases from J, with 13 bases in between. This CDR3 region has 14 residues. The CDR3 DNA follows: TGTGCCAGCAGTGATTTGGGGGGAGTGACTGAAGCTTTCTTT. It translates to CASSDLGGVTEAFF.

The chain couples TRBV29-1 to TRBJ2-1, with 9 nucleotides matching TRBD2. CDR3 length: 20 amino acids. CDR1 and CDR2 (germline): SQVTM, ANQGSEA. V was clipped by 4 bases and J by 2 bases; unmatched bases: 21. This CDR3 is CSVAGKARGSGSGTYNEQFF. The CDR3 DNA is TGCAGCGTTGCGGGGAAGGCAAGGGGTAGCGGGAGTGGAACCTACAATGAGCAGTTCTTC.

This clonotype appeared many times. V gene TRBV7-9 combines with J gene TRBJ2-5; D not certain. The CDR3 is 14 residues long. The V end lost 3 bases, the J end lost 0 bases, and 8 bases lay between the germline ends. CDR1 is SEHNR, CDR2 FQNEAQ, per germline (reference sequence). CDR3 nucleotide sequence: TGTGCCAGCAGCTTGTCACGGAACCAAGAGACCCAGTACTTC. Its protein product is CASSLSRNQETQYF.

The chain couples TRBV10-3 to TRBJ2-5; 8 bases align to TRBD1. Unmatched junction bases numbered 11, after V lost 9 bases and J lost 5 bases. The CDR3 runs 14 residues. CDR1 ENHRY and CDR2 SYGVKD come from the germline V gene. The CDR3 region has the DNA TGTGCCATAAGAGGGACAGGTTTACAGGAGACCCAGTACTTC. This translates into CAIRGTGLQETQYF.

The rearrangement links TRBV6-1 to TRBJ2-1, with 11 bases matching TRBD2. The CDR3 loop spans 15 amino acids. Losses at the gene ends were 4 bases for V and 7 bases for J; bases not matched to a gene: 6. Germline V gene data show CDR1 as MNHNS and CDR2 as SASEGT. CDR3 sequence: CASSGDSGRANEQFF. The CDR3 coding sequence is TGTGCCAGCAGTGGTGATAGCGGGAGGGCTAATGAGCAGTTCTTC.

J is TRBJ1-2 and V is TRBV28; 9 bases align to TRBD1. V trimming: 1 base; J trimming: 5 bases; junction bases outside the gene matches: 8. This CDR3 is built from 16 residues. Germline CDR1 is MDHEN and CDR2 is SYDVKM. In DNA form, the CDR3 reads TGTGCCAGCAGTTTATTGACAGGGGGTCCTCAGTATGGCTACACCTTC. The encoded protein is CASSLLTGGPQYGYTF.

The CDR3 protein is CATTGYSNQPQHF. DNA of the CDR3: TGTGCCACAACGGGATACAGCAATCAGCCCCAGCATTTT. The chain links TRBV19 to TRBJ1-5; D is unresolved. The CDR3 consists of 13 residues. CDR1 and CDR2 (germline): LNHDA, SQIVND (reference sequence). V shed 10 bases and J shed 1 base, with 11 bases lying between them. The full variable domain, with the rest looked up from reference TRBV19 and TRBJ1-5, is DGGITQSPKYLFRKEGQNVTLSCEQNLNHDAMYWYRQDPGQGLRLIYYSQIVNDFQKGDIAEGYSVSREKKESFPLTVTSAQKNPTAFYLCATTGYSNQPQHFGDGTRLSIL.

The V and J genes are TRBV27 and TRBJ1-6, with D possibly TRBD1 on 6 matching bases. V was shortened by 6 bases and J by 0 bases, with 15 bases between the two germline ends. Germline CDR1 MNHEY, CDR2 SMNVEV (reference sequence). CDR3 length: 17 residues. In nucleotides, the CDR3 is TGTGCCAGCAGCGACACTCAGGGGAGCTCCTATAATTCACCCCTCCACTTT. Translated: CASSDTQGSSYNSPLHF.

V usage is TRBV27 and J usage is TRBJ2-3; D is perhaps TRBD2 (5 bases). Germline V lookup: CDR1 MNHEY, CDR2 SMNVEV (reference sequence). This CDR3 is 15 amino acids long. V was pared by 1 base and J by 4 bases, with 12 bases between. The CDR3 sequence: CASSLLRVSADTQYF. As DNA, the CDR3 is TGTGCCAGCAGTTTATTGAGGGTATCGGCAGATACGCAGTATTTT.

This chain links TRBV6-2 or TRBV6-3 with TRBJ1-1, with D perhaps TRBD1 (6 bases). The length of the CDR3 is 14 residues. V lost 2 bases to trimming and J lost 4 bases, with 11 bases between them. The germline gives CDR1 MNHEY, CDR2 SVGEGT. CDR3 in DNA: TGTGCCAGCAGTTACCGGCAGGGGCTCACTGAAGCTTTCTTT. Amino acid sequence: CASSYRQGLTEAFF.

The CDR3 nucleotides are TGTGCCAGCAGTGAACCAGGGGGCTGGTCACCCCTCCACTTT. This sequence encodes CASSEPGGWSPLHF. The chain joins TRBV25-1 to TRBJ1-6; 8 bases line up with TRBD1. This CDR3 comprises 14 residues. The ends lost 2 bases at V and 10 bases at J; junction bases unmatched: 4. Germline V gene sequence: CDR1 MGHDK, CDR2 SYGVNS.

A single count supports this clonotype. The CDR3 sequence is CASTAPQGRLSSYEQYF. Here the CDR3 DNA reads TGTGCCAGCACCGCCCCGCAGGGGCGGCTAAGCTCCTACGAGCAGTACTTC. This sequence joins TRBV28 and TRBJ2-7, with D perhaps TRBD1 (6 bases). The V gene's germline CDR1 is MDHEN and CDR2 SYDVKM. V shed 7 bases and J shed 0 bases, with 22 bases lying between them. The CDR3 sequence is 17 residues long.

The chain has TRBV7-6 and TRBJ1-3; no clear D gene. Trimming stripped 5 bases from V and 0 bases from J, with 11 bases between. The CDR3 has 15 amino acids. The germline V gene encodes CDR1 SGHVS and CDR2 FNYEAQ. The CDR3 sequence is CASSIDGNSGNTIYF. DNA of the CDR3: TGTGCCAGCAGCATCGACGGAAACTCTGGAAACACCATATATTTT.

This rearrangement joins TRBV15 to TRBJ1-2; 10 nucleotides agree with TRBD1. The germline CDR1 and CDR2 sequences are LNHNV and YYDKDF (reference sequence). Unmatched junction bases numbered 3, after V lost 5 bases and J lost 6 bases. CDR3 length: 13 residues. The CDR3 coding sequence is TGTGCCACCAGCGGAGGGACAGGGGATGGCTACACCTTC. The encoded protein is CATSGGTGDGYTF.

This clonotype was observed a handful of times. The rearrangement links TRBV12-3 or TRBV12-4 to TRBJ2-1, with 7 bases that match TRBD1. The CDR3 is made up of 13 amino acids. V shed 6 bases and J 8 bases; nucleotides not matched to a gene: 7. The CDR3 protein is CASSLDRPDEQFF. The CDR3 DNA is TGTGCCAGCAGCCTGGACAGGCCAGATGAGCAGTTCTTC.

This clonotype was counted between two and nine times. The V gene is TRBV7-2, the J gene TRBJ1-6; TRBD1 might be the D (5 bases). The V end lost 7 bases, the J end lost 15 bases, and 22 bases lay between the germline ends. CDR3 size: 14 residues. CDR1 and CDR2 from the germline V gene are SGHTA and FQGNSA. The CDR3: CASTPWGGGAVLHF. CDR3 DNA: TGTGCCAGCACCCCGTGGGGTGGCGGGGCGGTCCTCCACTTT.